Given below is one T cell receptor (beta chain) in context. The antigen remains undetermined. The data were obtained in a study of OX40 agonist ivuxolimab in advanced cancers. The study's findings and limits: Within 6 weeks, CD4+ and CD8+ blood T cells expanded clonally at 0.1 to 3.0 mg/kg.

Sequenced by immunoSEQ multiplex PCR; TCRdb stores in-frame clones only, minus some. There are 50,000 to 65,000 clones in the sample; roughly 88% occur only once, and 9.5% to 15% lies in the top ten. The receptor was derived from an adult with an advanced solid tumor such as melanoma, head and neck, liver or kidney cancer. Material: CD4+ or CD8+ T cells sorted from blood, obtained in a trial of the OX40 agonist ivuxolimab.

The chain's CDR3 is CAISPARGEQFF. CDR3 DNA: TGTGCCATCAGCCCCGCTCGTGGTGAGCAGTTCTTC. V is TRBV10-3 and J is TRBJ2-1; D is unresolved. From germline, CDR1 is ENHRY and CDR2 SYGVKD. This CDR3 has 12 residues. Trimming removed 6 bases from V and 9 bases from J, with 12 bases in between.